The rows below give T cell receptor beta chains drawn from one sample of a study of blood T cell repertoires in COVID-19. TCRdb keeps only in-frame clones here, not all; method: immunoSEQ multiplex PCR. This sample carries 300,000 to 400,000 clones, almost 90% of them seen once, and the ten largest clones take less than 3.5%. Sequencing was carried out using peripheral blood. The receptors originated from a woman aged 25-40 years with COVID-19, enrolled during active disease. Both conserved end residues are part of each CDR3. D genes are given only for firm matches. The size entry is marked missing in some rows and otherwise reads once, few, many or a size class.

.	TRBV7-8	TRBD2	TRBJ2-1	CASSLGTSGINEQFF	TGTGCCAGCAGCTTAGGGACTAGCGGGATTAATGAGCAGTTCTTC
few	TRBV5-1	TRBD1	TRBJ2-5	CASSPRTGDGETQYF	TGCGCCAGCAGCCCCCGGACAGGGGACGGGGAGACCCAGTACTTC
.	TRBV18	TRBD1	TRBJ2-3	CASSPGTGTDTQYF	TGTGCCAGCTCCCCCGGGACAGGGACAGATACGCAGTATTTT
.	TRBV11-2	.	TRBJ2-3	CASSLRGLAGPTDTQYF	TGTGCCAGCAGCTTAAGGGGGCTAGCGGGCCCCACAGATACGCAGTATTTT
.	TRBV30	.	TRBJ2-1	CASQENLGNEQFF	TGTGCATCACAGGAGAATTTGGGCAATGAGCAGTTCTTC
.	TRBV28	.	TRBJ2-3	CASSSPLETDTQYF	TGTGCCAGCAGTTCCCCATTAGAGACAGATACGCAGTATTTT
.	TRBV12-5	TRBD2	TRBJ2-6	CASGFSLAGGIISGANVLTF	TGTGCTAGTGGTTTTAGTCTAGCGGGAGGGATCATCTCTGGGGCCAACGTCCTGACTTTC
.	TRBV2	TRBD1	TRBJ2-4	CASRGQGLNIQYF	TGTGCCAGCAGGGGACAGGGGTTAAACATTCAGTACTTC
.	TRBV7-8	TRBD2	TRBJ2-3	CASKLAGGPSTDTQYF	TGTGCCAGCAAACTAGCGGGAGGGCCAAGCACAGATACGCAGTATTTT
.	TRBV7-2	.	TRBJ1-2	CASSATDSSNYGYTF	TGTGCCAGCAGCGCGACAGACTCTTCTAACTATGGCTACACCTTC
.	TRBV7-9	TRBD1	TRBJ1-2	CASSLDWGDSSGYTF	TGTGCCAGCAGCTTAGATTGGGGGGACAGCAGCGGCTACACCTTC
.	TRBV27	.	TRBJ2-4	CASRSPLTKNIQYF	TGTGCCAGCAGGTCCCCCCTTACCAAAAACATTCAGTACTTC
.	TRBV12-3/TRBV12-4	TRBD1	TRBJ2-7	CASSVTGEDEQYF	TGTGCCAGCAGTGTGACAGGGGAGGACGAGCAGTACTTC
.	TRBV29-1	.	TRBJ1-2	CSVTGTDGYTF	TGCAGCGTGACCGGGACTGATGGCTACACCTTC
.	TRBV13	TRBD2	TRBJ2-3	CASSLPGLAGTTDTQYF	TGTGCCAGCAGCTTACCCGGACTAGCGGGAACGACAGATACGCAGTATTTT
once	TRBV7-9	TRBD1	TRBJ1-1	CASSLGWDRPNTEAFF	TGTGCCAGCAGCTTAGGATGGGACAGGCCGAACACTGAAGCTTTCTTT
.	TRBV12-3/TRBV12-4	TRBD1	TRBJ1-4	CASNTGVEKLFF	TGTGCCAGCAACACAGGGGTTGAAAAACTGTTTTTT
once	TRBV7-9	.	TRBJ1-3	CASRISGEGNTIYF	TGTGCCAGCAGGATCTCGGGGGAAGGAAACACCATATATTTT
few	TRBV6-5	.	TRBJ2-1	CASRAQYNEQFF	TGTGCCAGCAGGGCCCAGTACAATGAGCAGTTCTTC
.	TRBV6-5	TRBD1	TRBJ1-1	CASRNDRGASWAFF	TGTGCCAGCAGAAATGACAGGGGGGCGAGTTGGGCTTTCTTT
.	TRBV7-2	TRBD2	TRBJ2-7	CASSFGLAGSYEQYF	TGTGCCAGCAGCTTCGGACTAGCGGGATCCTACGAGCAGTACTTC
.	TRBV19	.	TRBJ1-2	CASSIGSEYNYGYTF	TGTGCCAGTAGTATAGGCAGCGAATATAACTATGGCTACACCTTC
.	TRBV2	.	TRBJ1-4	CASNRGNRLGNEKLFF	TGTGCCAGCAACCGGGGTAATAGGTTGGGTAATGAAAAACTGTTTTTT
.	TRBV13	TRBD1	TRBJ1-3	CASSHRGAGNTIYF	TGTGCCAGCAGCCACAGGGGAGCTGGAAACACCATATATTTT
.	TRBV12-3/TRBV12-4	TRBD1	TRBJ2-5	CASRATGGETQYF	TGTGCCAGCAGAGCCACAGGGGGAGAGACCCAGTACTTC
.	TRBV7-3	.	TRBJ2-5	CASSRGPAPETQYF	TGTGCCAGCAGCCGCGGGCCGGCGCCAGAGACCCAGTACTTC
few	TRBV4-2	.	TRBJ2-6	CASAWGGPSSGANVLTF	TGTGCCAGCGCCTGGGGCGGTCCGAGCTCTGGGGCCAACGTCCTGACTTTC
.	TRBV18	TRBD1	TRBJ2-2	CASSPHQGGETGELFF	TGTGCCAGCTCACCACATCAAGGGGGCGAAACCGGGGAGCTGTTTTTT
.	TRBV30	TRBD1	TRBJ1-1	CARHDGRTGGTEAFF	TGTGCCCGCCACGACGGGAGGACAGGGGGCACTGAAGCTTTCTTT
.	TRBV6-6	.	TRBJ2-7	CASTLNPPNNYEQYF	TGTGCCAGCACCCTCAACCCGCCGAACAACTACGAGCAGTACTTC
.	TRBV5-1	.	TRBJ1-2	CASSLEVVDEGGYTF	TGCGCCAGCAGCTTGGAGGTAGTGGACGAGGGTGGCTACACCTTC
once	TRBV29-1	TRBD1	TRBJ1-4	CSADPTGANEKLFF	TGCAGCGCCGATCCGACAGGGGCTAATGAAAAACTGTTTTTT
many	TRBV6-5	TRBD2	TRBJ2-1	CASSAGLAGVNEQFF	TGTGCCAGCAGCGCGGGACTAGCGGGAGTGAATGAGCAGTTCTTC
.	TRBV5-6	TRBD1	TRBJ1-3	CASSLLDREANTIYF	TGTGCCAGCAGCTTGCTGGACAGGGAGGCAAACACCATATATTTT
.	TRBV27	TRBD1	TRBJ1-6	CASSLSPGQHNSPLHF	TGTGCCAGCAGTTTATCACCGGGACAGCATAATTCACCCCTCCACTTT
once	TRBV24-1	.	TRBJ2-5	CATSDTNQETQYF	TGTGCCACCAGTGATACTAACCAAGAGACCCAGTACTTC
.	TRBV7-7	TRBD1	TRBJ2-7	CASRRSDRVNSYEQYF	TGTGCCAGCAGAAGATCTGACAGGGTAAACTCCTACGAGCAGTACTTC
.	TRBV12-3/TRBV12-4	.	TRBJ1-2	CASSSYYGYTF	TGTGCCAGCAGTTCCTACTATGGCTACACCTTC
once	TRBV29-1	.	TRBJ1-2	CSVVGYGYTF	TGCAGCGTTGTCGGGTATGGCTACACCTTC
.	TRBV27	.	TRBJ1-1	CASSSSGDVAFF	TGTGCCAGCAGTTCCTCGGGGGATGTAGCTTTCTTT
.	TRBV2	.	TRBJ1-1	CASMRTENTEAFF	TGTGCCAGCATGAGGACAGAGAACACTGAAGCTTTCTTT
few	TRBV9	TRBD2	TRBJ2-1	CASTGGDPWNEQFF	TGTGCCAGCACGGGGGGGGACCCATGGAATGAGCAGTTCTTC
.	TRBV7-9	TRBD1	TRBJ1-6	CASSSGAGTGGFNSPLHF	TGTGCCAGCAGCTCCGGCGCTGGGACAGGGGGCTTCAATTCACCCCTCCACTTT
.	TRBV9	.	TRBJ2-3	CASSGGGDTDTQYF	TGTGCCAGCAGCGGCGGAGGGGATACAGATACGCAGTATTTT
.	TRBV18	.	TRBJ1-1	CASSPEQDLEAFF	TGTGCCAGCTCACCGGAACAGGATCTTGAAGCTTTCTTT
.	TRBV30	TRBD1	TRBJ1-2	CAWSGDRGRYGYTF	TGTGCCTGGAGTGGGGACAGGGGAAGGTATGGCTACACCTTC
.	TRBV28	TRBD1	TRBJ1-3	CASSLRGLRGVGNTIYF	TGTGCCAGCAGTTTAAGGGGACTCAGGGGGGTCGGAAACACCATATATTTT
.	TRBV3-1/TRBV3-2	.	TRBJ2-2	CASSQRTVNTGELFF	TGTGCCAGCAGCCAAAGGACAGTAAACACCGGGGAGCTGTTTTTT